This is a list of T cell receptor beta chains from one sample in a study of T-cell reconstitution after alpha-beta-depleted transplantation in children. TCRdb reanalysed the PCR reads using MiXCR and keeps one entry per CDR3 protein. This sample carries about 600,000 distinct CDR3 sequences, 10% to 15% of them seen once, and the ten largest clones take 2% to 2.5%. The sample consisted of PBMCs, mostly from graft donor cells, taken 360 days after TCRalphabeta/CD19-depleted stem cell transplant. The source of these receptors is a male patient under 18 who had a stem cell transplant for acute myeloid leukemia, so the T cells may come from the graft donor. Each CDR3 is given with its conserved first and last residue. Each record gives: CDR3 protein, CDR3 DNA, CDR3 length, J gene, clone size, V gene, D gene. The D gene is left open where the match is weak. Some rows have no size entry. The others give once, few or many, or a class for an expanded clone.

CDR3 protein: CASSLQDRYYNEQFF; CDR3 DNA: TGTGCCAGCAGTCTTCAGGACAGATATTACAATGAGCAGTTCTTC; CDR3 length: 15; J gene: TRBJ2-1; clone size: NA; V gene: TRBV28; D gene: NA
CDR3 protein: CASRGPKGLSVISLAKNIQYF; CDR3 DNA: TGTGCCAGCAGAGGTCCCAAGGGCCTCTCGGTCATATCCTTAGCCAAAAACATTCAGTACTTC; CDR3 length: 21; J gene: TRBJ2-4; clone size: NA; V gene: TRBV27; D gene: NA
CDR3 protein: CASNPTVTSGSYNEQFF; CDR3 DNA: TGTGCCAGCAACCCGACCGTCACTAGCGGGAGCTACAATGAGCAGTTCTTC; CDR3 length: 17; J gene: TRBJ2-1; clone size: NA; V gene: TRBV5-4; D gene: TRBD2
CDR3 protein: CSAKTGSNQPQHF; CDR3 DNA: TGCAGCGCCAAGACAGGTAGCAATCAGCCCCAGCATTTT; CDR3 length: 13; J gene: TRBJ1-5; clone size: NA; V gene: TRBV29-1; D gene: NA
CDR3 protein: CASSFRGSPLHF; CDR3 DNA: TGTGCCAGCAGTTTTCGGGGGTCACCCCTCCACTTT; CDR3 length: 12; J gene: TRBJ1-6; clone size: few; V gene: TRBV27; D gene: NA
CDR3 protein: CSAKGQGTFSYEQYF; CDR3 DNA: TGCAGTGCTAAAGGACAGGGAACCTTCTCCTACGAGCAGTACTTC; CDR3 length: 15; J gene: TRBJ2-7; clone size: few; V gene: TRBV20-1; D gene: TRBD1
CDR3 protein: CASSGLAAPYNEQFF; CDR3 DNA: TGTGCCAGCAGTGGACTAGCGGCCCCCTACAATGAGCAGTTCTTC; CDR3 length: 15; J gene: TRBJ2-1; clone size: few; V gene: TRBV25-1; D gene: TRBD2
CDR3 protein: CAIGPPGRRSTGELFF; CDR3 DNA: TGTGCCATCGGGCCTCCGGGACGGCGAAGCACCGGGGAGCTGTTTTTT; CDR3 length: 16; J gene: TRBJ2-2; clone size: few; V gene: TRBV10-3; D gene: NA
CDR3 protein: CSADQLSYSNQPQHF; CDR3 DNA: TGCAGTGCTGACCAGCTTTCTTATAGCAATCAGCCCCAGCATTTT; CDR3 length: 15; J gene: TRBJ1-5; clone size: few; V gene: TRBV20-1; D gene: NA
CDR3 protein: CASSLKAGPDFHEQFF; CDR3 DNA: TGTGCCAGCAGCTTAAAGGCAGGCCCGGATTTCCATGAGCAGTTCTTC; CDR3 length: 16; J gene: TRBJ2-1; clone size: few; V gene: TRBV7-3; D gene: NA